This is a list of T cell receptor beta chains from one sample in a study of blood T cell repertoires in COVID-19. Sequenced by immunoSEQ multiplex PCR; TCRdb stores in-frame clones only, minus some. In the table there are 200,000 to 300,000 clones, around nine tenths of which are singletons. The sequenced material came from peripheral blood. Receptors were obtained from a woman aged 60-75 years with COVID-19, enrolled during active disease. Both conserved end residues are part of each CDR3. D genes are given only for firm matches. Rows give clone size only sometimes, using once, few, many, or a class for an expanded clone.

v_gene	abundance	j_gene	d_gene	CDR3nt	CDR3aa
TRBV3-1/TRBV3-2	-	TRBJ1-1	TRBD1	TGTGCTAGCAGCCAAGATTCGGGACAGTTATTCATGAACACTGAAGCTTTCTTT	CASSQDSGQLFMNTEAFF
TRBV18	-	TRBJ1-5	-	TGTGCCAGCTCACCGGACAGATATCAGCCCCAGCATTTT	CASSPDRYQPQHF
TRBV19	-	TRBJ2-3	TRBD2	TGTGCCGCGACTAGCGGGAGCACAGATACGCAGTATTTT	CAATSGSTDTQYF
TRBV7-8	-	TRBJ2-2	TRBD1	TGTGCCAGCAGCTACCGAAGGGGGCACACCGGGGAGCTGTTTTTT	CASSYRRGHTGELFF
TRBV11-2	-	TRBJ1-1	-	TGTGCCAGCAGCTTAGTTTGGCAGGCTGAAGCTTTCTTT	CASSLVWQAEAFF
TRBV6-5	-	TRBJ2-7	-	TGTGCCAGCAGTTACTCTCTAGCACCGAAGCGGTACGAGCAGTACTTC	CASSYSLAPKRYEQYF
TRBV5-1	-	TRBJ1-4	-	TGCGCCAGCAGCCCGACCGGGATGGTGGAGGAAAAACTGTTTTTT	CASSPTGMVEEKLFF
TRBV19	-	TRBJ2-1	-	TGTGCCACCCGGCTAGTGGGAGCGATGGGTGACAATGAGCAGTTCTTC	CATRLVGAMGDNEQFF
TRBV6-4	-	TRBJ1-3	-	TGTGCCAGCAGTGACTCCGTCTCCAGGGTGAGTCGGTCTGGAAACACCATATATTTT	CASSDSVSRVSRSGNTIYF
TRBV18	-	TRBJ1-5	-	TGTGCCAGCTCACCACCGGAGGAGAGCACGGCCCAGCATTTT	CASSPPEESTAQHF
TRBV7-8	-	TRBJ1-6	-	TGTGCCAGCAATCCCCGTCCCAGGTCTAGCAATTCACCCCTCCACTTT	CASNPRPRSSNSPLHF
TRBV28	-	TRBJ1-2	-	TGTGCCAGCAGTTTCCGGGGGGGCTATGGCTACACCTTC	CASSFRGGYGYTF
TRBV6-5	-	TRBJ2-1	TRBD2	TGTGCCAGCAGTTACAAGGCTAGCGGGGGGTACAATGAGCAGTTCTTC	CASSYKASGGYNEQFF
TRBV3-1/TRBV3-2	-	TRBJ2-3	TRBD2	TGTGCCAGCAGGACTAGCGGGAGCACAGATACGCAGTATTTT	CASRTSGSTDTQYF
TRBV27	-	TRBJ2-1	-	TGTGCCGGTCAGACAGGCTACAATGAGCAGTTCTTC	CAGQTGYNEQFF
TRBV5-1	-	TRBJ2-1	TRBD2	TGCGCCAGCAGCTTGAACACCGGGACTAACAATGAGCAGTTCTTC	CASSLNTGTNNEQFF
TRBV28	-	TRBJ1-1	-	TGTGCCAGCAGTTTATATTCGTCGGGGGGCGTTGAAGCTTTCTTT	CASSLYSSGGVEAFF
TRBV19	-	TRBJ1-1	TRBD1	TGTGCCAGTAGCTTTGACAGGGTAGAAACTGAAGCTTTCTTT	CASSFDRVETEAFF
TRBV6-6	-	TRBJ2-1	TRBD2	TGTGCCAGCAGTTACGTATCGGGAGGGCCTAGTGAGCAGTTCTTC	CASSYVSGGPSEQFF
TRBV28	few	TRBJ2-2	-	TGTGCCAGCAGTTTATTGGGCTCAGCGAACACCGGGGAGCTGTTTTTT	CASSLLGSANTGELFF
TRBV27	-	TRBJ1-1	TRBD1	TGTGCCAGCAGTCTGACAGGGAGGAACACTGAAGCTTTCTTT	CASSLTGRNTEAFF
TRBV3-1/TRBV3-2	-	TRBJ2-7	TRBD2	TGTGCCAGCAGCCAAGGGTCTGGCGGGAGGTTCGAGCAGTACTTC	CASSQGSGGRFEQYF
TRBV6-1	-	TRBJ2-1	-	TGTGCCAGCAGTGAAAAGGGGATCCCCTACAATGAGCAGTTCTTC	CASSEKGIPYNEQFF
TRBV4-2	-	TRBJ2-7	TRBD2	TGTGCCAGCAGCCCGAGAGCGGGAGAGGTCGAGCAGTACTTC	CASSPRAGEVEQYF
TRBV12-3/TRBV12-4	-	TRBJ2-3	TRBD2	TGTGCCAGCAGTTTGCGGGAGACAGATACGCAGTATTTT	CASSLRETDTQYF